The clone carrying this T cell receptor beta chain came up many times. Relying on iRepertoire HTBI primers and Arm-PCR of CDR3 regions, the team built TCR beta libraries. TCRdb re-called the multiplex PCR reads with MiXCR, one entry per CDR3 protein. The table shows 500,000 or so distinct CDR3 sequences, with about 15% occurring only once. Time point defined: newly diagnosed GD, antithyroid drugs for less than 3 months. PBMCs provided the RNA from which the TCR library was made. American Thyroid Association guidelines defined how Graves' disease was diagnosed. Patients came from an endocrinology department in Xi'an, China. This record comes from a study of regulatory T cells in long-lasting Graves disease. Germline loops: CDR1 SGHNT, CDR2 YYREEE (reference sequence). The CDR3 contains 14 residues. V lost 0 bases, J lost 9 bases, and 13 bases lay in between. These records were also assigned to another study, of T cells in Graves' hyperthyroidism and ophthalmopathy.

This clonotype was sampled from a woman aged 50 to 65 with Graves disease. Source: peripheral blood mononuclear cells (PBMCs), taken at new diagnosis, from a patient treated with antithyroid drugs. This chain uses TRBV5-4 with TRBJ2-1; D is perhaps TRBD1 (5 bases). The CDR3 reads CASSLGGLGREQFF. CDR3 nucleotides: TGTGCCAGCAGCTTGGGTGGTTTGGGGCGTGAGCAGTTCTTC.